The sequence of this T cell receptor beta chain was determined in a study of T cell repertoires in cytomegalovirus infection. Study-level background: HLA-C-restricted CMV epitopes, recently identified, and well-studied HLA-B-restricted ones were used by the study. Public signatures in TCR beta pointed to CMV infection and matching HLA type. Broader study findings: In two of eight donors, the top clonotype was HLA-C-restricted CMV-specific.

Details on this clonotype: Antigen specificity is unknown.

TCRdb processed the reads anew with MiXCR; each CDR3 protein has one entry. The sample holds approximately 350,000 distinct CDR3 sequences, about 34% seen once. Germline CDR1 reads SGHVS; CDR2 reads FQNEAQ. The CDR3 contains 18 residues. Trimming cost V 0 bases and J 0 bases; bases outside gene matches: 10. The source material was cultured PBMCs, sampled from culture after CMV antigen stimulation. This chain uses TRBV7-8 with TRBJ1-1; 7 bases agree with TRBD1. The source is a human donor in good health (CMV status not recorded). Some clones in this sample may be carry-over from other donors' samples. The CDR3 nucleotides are TGTGCCAGCAGCTTAGCGCTAATTCGGACAGGTTTGAACACTGAAGCTTTCTTT. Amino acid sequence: CASSLALIRTGLNTEAFF.